The 5 T cell receptor beta chains below were found in one sample sequenced in a study of shared clonotypes between healthy human individuals. Repertoires were generated with immunoSEQ multiplex PCR, while TCRdb's copy carries only in-frame clones and drops some. The sample includes 2,100,000 or so clones, more than 90% of them seen just once. Sequenced: naive CD4+ T cells sorted from blood. Subset here: CD45RA+ positively selected. Receptors were obtained from a young man in good health.

The chain recombines TRBV10-2 with TRBJ2-7; D could derive from TRBD1 or TRBD2 (5 bases each). The CDR3 is 13 amino acids. Trimming cost V 6 bases and J 5 bases, with 14 bases left between them. Per the germline V gene, CDR1 is WSHSY and CDR2 is SAAADI. DNA of the CDR3: TGCGCCAGCAGATGGCAGGGAGTGAACGAGCAGTACTTC. The encoded protein is CASRWQGVNEQYF.

The rearrangement joins TRBV6-1 to TRBJ1-4; 9 bases align to TRBD1. With 4 bases clipped from V and 8 bases from J, the junction kept 8 bases outside the gene matches. CDR3 length equals 15 residues. From germline, CDR1 is MNHNS and CDR2 SASEGT. CDR3 coding DNA: TGTGCCAGCAGTGTAATGGGACAGGGCGGCGAAAAACTGTTTTTT. Translation gives CASSVMGQGGEKLFF.

This chain joins TRBV7-9 and TRBJ2-1; D could derive from TRBD1 or TRBD2 (5 bases each). Looked up from germline, CDR1 is SEHNR and CDR2 is FQNEAQ (reference sequence). Trimming took 10 bases from V and 8 from J, leaving 21 bases between them. The CDR3 sequence is 14 residues long. The CDR3 here is CATSPGANSDEQFF. The CDR3 DNA reads TGTGCCACCTCCCCCGGGGCGAATTCGGATGAGCAGTTCTTC.

The CDR3 region has the DNA TGTGCCAGTAGTGTTAGCGGGAGGAACACCGGGGAGCTGTTTTTT. Protein sequence: CASSVSGRNTGELFF. The chain recombines TRBV19 with TRBJ2-2; TRBD2 matches 9 bases. V dropped 5 bases and J dropped 1; count of bases not matched to a gene: 2. CDR3 length: 15 amino acids. Germline CDR1 reads LNHDA; CDR2 reads SQIVND (reference sequence).

This chain connects TRBV2 to TRBJ2-7; D is possibly TRBD2 (5 bases). The germline V gene has CDR1 SNHLY and CDR2 FYNNEI. The CDR3 consists of 13 residues. Trimming took 3 bases from V and 3 from J, leaving 9 bases between them. The CDR3: CASSEETIYEQYF. The DNA for the CDR3 is TGTGCCAGCAGTGAGGAGACTATCTACGAGCAGTACTTC.